This T cell receptor (beta chain) emerged from a study of blood T cell repertoires in COVID-19. Study at large: Nucleic acid was either cDNA or gDNA, and it came from T cells, B-cell-depleted T cells, or PBMCs.

In the original analysis: Estimation of nucleated cell counts was performed using reference gene primer amplification. The assay was immunoSEQ multiplex PCR, and TCRdb's table has in-frame clones only and misses some. V and J calls and clone size are copied from that table; D and trimming were computed from the DNA. The sample yields roughly 64,000 clones, under 80% seen once. Participants had their cohort set by participant-reported clinical history. Exposed participants came across a COVID-19 case within 2 weeks before study entry. V lost 4 bases and J lost 3, with 9 bases in between. The germline V gene has CDR1 MDHEN and CDR2 SYDVKM. This CDR3 contains 13 residues.

Sample: PBMCs or T cells enriched from blood (not recorded which). The V gene is TRBV28, the J gene TRBJ1-2, with D unresolved. This clonotype originated in a woman aged 55-70 years who had been exposed to COVID-19. CDR3: CASSSGWDYGYTF. The DNA of the CDR3 is TGTGCCAGCAGTTCCGGGTGGGACTATGGCTACACCTTC.